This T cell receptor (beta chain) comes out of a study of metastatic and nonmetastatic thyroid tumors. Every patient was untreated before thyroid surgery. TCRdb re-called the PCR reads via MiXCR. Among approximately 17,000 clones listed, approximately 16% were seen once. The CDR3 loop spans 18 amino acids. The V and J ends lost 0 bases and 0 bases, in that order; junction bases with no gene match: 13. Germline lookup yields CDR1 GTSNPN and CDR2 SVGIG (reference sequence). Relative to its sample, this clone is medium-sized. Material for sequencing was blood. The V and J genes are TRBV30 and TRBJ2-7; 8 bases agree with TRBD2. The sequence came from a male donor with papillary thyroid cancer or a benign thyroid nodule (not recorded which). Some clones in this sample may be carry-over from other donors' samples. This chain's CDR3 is CAWSVPPLGGRISYEQYF. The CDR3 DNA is TGTGCCTGGAGTGTACCCCCGCTTGGCGGGAGGATCTCCTACGAGCAGTACTTC.